This T cell receptor (beta chain) was obtained from a study of PD-L1 blockade in urothelial cancer. Study summary: Analyses used blood from 3 weeks (second dose) and 6 weeks after treatment start. Blood samples had a median of 141,255 T cells.

Time point noted: pretreatment peripheral blood. Study conclusions and caveats: Larger 3-week expansion of tumor-associated blood clones was seen in durable-benefit patients.

J lost 8 bases, V lost 5 bases, and 11 bases had no gene match. CDR1 and CDR2 from the germline V gene are MNHNS and SASEGT. The CDR3 length is 15 residues. Repertoires were generated with immunoSEQ multiplex PCR, while TCRdb's copy carries only in-frame clones and drops some. This table holds tens of thousands of clones, around 82% found once. As concerns this clone: The antigen remains unidentified.

This chain links TRBV6-1 with TRBJ1-2; 10 bases line up with TRBD1. The receptor was derived from a man aged 55 to 70 with urothelial cancer. The input for sequencing was PBMCs, taken around atezolizumab (anti-PD-L1) treatment. The CDR3 loop is CASSSVRQGARGYTF. The CDR3 nucleotides are TGTGCCAGCAGTTCCGTACGACAGGGGGCAAGAGGCTACACCTTC.